Below, 19 T cell receptor beta chains from the same sample are listed, as sequenced in a study of blood T cell repertoires in COVID-19. Clones were sequenced by immunoSEQ multiplex PCR, and TCRdb holds only the in-frame ones, with some missing. This sample has about 50,000 clones, with more than 75% found just once. Sequenced input: peripheral blood. All receptors derive from an older woman with acute or convalescent COVID-19.

This chain connects TRBV5-8 to TRBJ1-1; 9 bases are a match to TRBD1. Germline-derived CDR1 and CDR2 are SGHTS and YDEGEE. With 1 base clipped from V and 5 bases from J, the junction kept 6 bases outside the gene matches. The CDR3 has 15 residues. This chain's CDR3 is CASSLSYRGRTEAFF. The CDR3 region has the DNA TGTGCCAGCAGCTTGTCTTACAGGGGGCGGACTGAAGCTTTCTTT.

This sequence joins TRBV7-5 and TRBJ2-1; the D call of TRBD2 is as the table states it, not checked on the DNA. TRBV7-5 is noted as a pseudogene. CDR3 length equals 18 residues. The CDR3 protein is CARSLEDGPAGSYNEQFF. Here the CDR3 DNA reads TGTGCCAGAAGCTTAGAAGATGGCCCAGCGGGGTCCTACAATGAGCAGTTCTTC.

CDR3 DNA sequence: TGTGCCAGCAGCTTGTATACGGTGAACACTGAAGCTTTCTTT. Its translation is CASSLYTVNTEAFF. This chain connects TRBV5-6 to TRBJ1-1, with D unresolved. The CDR3 is 14 amino acids. CDR1 and CDR2 (germline): SGHDT, YYEEEE. The V and J ends lost 1 base and 0 bases respectively, with 7 bases between them.

The V and J genes are TRBV15 and TRBJ2-7, with 13 nucleotides matching TRBD2. J lost 3 bases, V lost 3 bases, and 5 bases had no gene match. The CDR3 is 16 residues long. Germline CDR1 reads LNHNV; CDR2 reads YYDKDF (reference sequence). This CDR3 reads CATSSGTSGTLYEQYF. The CDR3 nucleotides are TGTGCCACCAGCAGCGGGACTAGCGGGACCCTCTACGAGCAGTACTTC.

This chain links TRBV7-8 with TRBJ1-1, with 10 nucleotides matching TRBD1. Germline V gene lookup returns CDR1 SGHVS and CDR2 FQNEAQ. The CDR3 extends over 16 amino acids. The junction had 8 bases not matched to a gene; V was cut back by 6 bases and J by 1 base. Here the CDR3 reads CASSPTRDRGNTEAFF. In DNA form, the CDR3 reads TGTGCCAGCAGTCCTACCCGGGACAGGGGGAACACTGAAGCTTTCTTT.

The chain joins TRBV29-1 to TRBJ1-4, with TRBD1 identical over 7 bases. Losses at the gene ends were 0 bases for V and 8 bases for J; bases not matched to a gene: 9. The CDR3 loop spans 15 amino acids. Looked up from germline, CDR1 is SQVTM and CDR2 is ANQGSEA. The CDR3 DNA follows: TGCAGCGTTGAAGATCGACAGGGCGTAGGGGAAAAACTGTTTTTT. Translation gives CSVEDRQGVGEKLFF.

In DNA form, the CDR3 reads TGTGCCAGCAGGCCCCCCACAGACAACACTGAAGCTTTCTTT. Translating it yields CASRPPTDNTEAFF. The rearrangement links TRBV6-6 to TRBJ1-1; D is unresolved. V gave up 6 bases and J gave up 2 bases, with 13 bases separating them. The length of the CDR3 is 14 residues. Germline values: CDR1 MNHNY, CDR2 SVGAGI (reference sequence).

Here the CDR3 reads CASSRSLAAMNTGELFF. In DNA form, the CDR3 reads TGTGCCAGCAGCCGATCCCTAGCGGCCATGAACACCGGGGAGCTGTTTTTT. The V and J genes are TRBV6-6 and TRBJ2-2; TRBD2 matches 7 bases. V dropped 6 bases and J dropped 1; count of bases not matched to a gene: 11. The CDR3 runs 17 residues. Germline CDR1 is MNHNY and CDR2 is SVGAGI (reference sequence).

The chain couples TRBV3-1 (or the pseudogene TRBV3-2) to TRBJ1-4; 8 bases match TRBD1. The germline V gene has CDR1 LGHDT and CDR2 YNNKEL (reference sequence). The CDR3 has 15 amino acids. After removal of 4 bases from V and 8 bases from J, the junction contained 9 bases not matched to a gene. CDR3 in DNA: TGTGCCAGCAGCCTAAGCCTGGGACAGGTGGAAAAACTGTTTTTT. Its translation is CASSLSLGQVEKLFF.

V is TRBV11-2 and J is TRBJ2-1; D possibly corresponds to TRBD1 (5 bases). Looked up from germline, CDR1 is SGHAT and CDR2 is FQNNGV. This CDR3 comprises 15 residues. V was clipped by 7 bases and J by 4 bases, with 17 bases between them. CDR3 sequence (DNA): TGTGCCAGCACCACAGGTCTTCGAGCTTACAATGAGCAGTTCTTC. The encoded protein is CASTTGLRAYNEQFF.

The rearrangement uses TRBV2 and TRBJ1-2; 8 bases match TRBD1. CDR3 length equals 13 residues. Germline V CDR1 and CDR2: SNHLY, FYNNEI. V lost 7 bases to trimming and J lost 3 bases; unmatched junction nucleotides: 4. The CDR3 loop is CASTGGQDYGYTF. The CDR3 bases are TGTGCCAGCACAGGGGGCCAGGACTATGGCTACACCTTC.

This chain connects TRBV7-8 to TRBJ2-3; 9 nucleotides align to TRBD2. Germline CDR1 SGHVS, CDR2 FQNEAQ. The CDR3 runs to 17 residues. J lost 2 bases, V lost 5 bases, and 11 bases had no gene match. CDR3 in DNA: TGTGCCAGCAGCCCTTTGGGGCTAGCGGGAACCACAGATACGCAGTATTTT. Protein: CASSPLGLAGTTDTQYF.

This chain joins TRBV7-3 and TRBJ1-2; D is uncertain. This CDR3 is built from 13 residues. V lost 4 bases to trimming and J lost 7 bases, with 13 bases between them. CDR1 and CDR2 (germline): SGHTA, FQGTGA. The CDR3 here is CASSSSSLGGYTF. In nucleotides, the CDR3 is TGTGCCAGCAGCTCCTCCTCCCTCGGTGGCTACACCTTC.

The chain links TRBV6-5 to TRBJ2-1, with 8 bases identical to TRBD2. The germline gives CDR1 MNHEY, CDR2 SVGAGI. CDR3 length equals 14 residues. Losses at the gene ends were 3 bases for V and 3 bases for J; bases not matched to a gene: 1. DNA of the CDR3: TGTGCCAGCAGTTATAGCGGGGACTACAATGAGCAGTTCTTC. Its protein is CASSYSGDYNEQFF.

This clone came up once. The chain employs TRBV19 and TRBJ2-7; 14 bases fit TRBD2. This CDR3 is built from 16 residues. Trimming at V came to 3 bases and at J to 5 bases, leaving 6 bases not matched to a gene. CDR1 is LNHDA and CDR2 is SQIVND in the germline V gene (reference sequence). The CDR3 bases are TGTGCCAGTAGTATTACCCGGACTAGCGGGAGGAACGAGCAGTACTTC. This codes for CASSITRTSGRNEQYF. The full variable domain, its missing parts supplied by reference TRBV19 and TRBJ2-7, is DGGITQSPKYLFRKEGQNVTLSCEQNLNHDAMYWYRQDPGQGLRLIYYSQIVNDFQKGDIAEGYSVSREKKESFPLTVTSAQKNPTAFYLCASSITRTSGRNEQYFGPGTRLTVT.

The rearrangement links TRBV19 to TRBJ1-4; 7 bases align to TRBD1. With 5 bases clipped from V and 0 bases from J, the junction kept 6 bases outside the gene matches. The CDR3 is 16 amino acids. Germline-derived CDR1 and CDR2 are LNHDA and SQIVND (reference sequence). Written as DNA, the CDR3 is TGTGCCAGTAGTTCCGGGACAGCGGCAACTAATGAAAAACTGTTTTTT. Translated: CASSSGTAATNEKLFF.

The chain joins TRBV11-3 to TRBJ2-1; TRBD2 agrees at 9 bases. With 6 bases clipped from V and 5 bases from J, the junction kept 8 bases outside the gene matches. Germline-derived CDR1 and CDR2 are SGHNT and YENEEA. There are 15 residues in the CDR3. CDR3 amino acids: CASRNGRGGNNEQFF. In nucleotides, the CDR3 is TGTGCCAGCAGAAACGGGCGGGGGGGAAACAATGAGCAGTTCTTC.

The rearrangement joins TRBV5-4 to TRBJ1-2; 10 bases agree with TRBD1. V was pared by 0 bases and J by 4 bases, with 6 bases of the junction left unmatched. CDR3 length equals 16 residues. Looked up from germline, CDR1 is SGHNT and CDR2 is YYREEE (reference sequence). The CDR3 here is CASSLDGTGESYGYTF. CDR3 sequence (DNA): TGTGCCAGCAGCTTGGACGGGACAGGGGAGTCCTATGGCTACACCTTC.

The genes are TRBV6-1 and TRBJ2-3; 10 bases map to TRBD2. CDR1 is MNHNS, CDR2 SASEGT, per germline. V was clipped by 2 bases and J by 4 bases; unmatched bases: 6. This CDR3 is built from 16 residues. The CDR3 sequence is CASSERGLAGADTQYF. In DNA form, the CDR3 reads TGTGCCAGCAGTGAACGAGGGCTAGCGGGAGCAGATACGCAGTATTTT.